The rows below give T cell receptor beta chains drawn from one sample of a study of T cells in localized non-small cell lung cancer. Sequenced by immunoSEQ multiplex PCR; TCRdb stores in-frame clones only, minus some. The profile shows about 60,000 clones, about 90% of them singletons. This material consisted of peripheral blood, taken before any cancer treatment. These receptors were taken from a woman aged 35 to 70 with stage I lung adenocarcinoma. CDR3s include the opening cysteine and the closing phenylalanine or tryptophan. A D gene is named only where the DNA matches it firmly. Size is stated for part of the rows, as once, few or many counts, or as a class when the clone is expanded.

16 - TRBJ1-3 TRBV5-6 - CASSLVAGSSGNTIYF TGTGCCAGCAGCTTGGTGGCAGGGAGCTCTGGAAACACCATATATTTT
15 - TRBJ1-1 TRBV27 - CASGKGIRVNTEAFF TGTGCCAGCGGAAAAGGGATCCGGGTAAACACTGAAGCTTTCTTT
18 - TRBJ2-1 TRBV11-3 - CASSLGRGPISSYNEQFF TGTGCCAGCAGCTTAGGACGGGGCCCTATTAGCTCCTACAATGAGCAGTTCTTC
15 once TRBJ1-2 TRBV7-8 - CASSSRSGGNYGYTF TGTGCCAGCAGTTCAAGGTCGGGGGGAAACTATGGCTACACCTTC
16 - TRBJ2-1 TRBV27 - CASSPARVGGHNEQFF TGTGCCAGCAGTCCGGCGCGGGTCGGGGGGCACAATGAGCAGTTCTTC
16 once TRBJ2-3 TRBV9 TRBD1 CASSARTGDLTDTQYF TGTGCCAGCAGCGCGAGGACAGGTGATTTAACAGATACGCAGTATTTT
13 - TRBJ1-5 TRBV10-2 - CASRPDRNQPQHF TGCGCCAGCAGACCAGACAGGAATCAGCCCCAGCATTTT
12 - TRBJ1-2 TRBV28 TRBD1 CASSSSDRAHTF TGTGCCAGCAGTTCATCCGACAGGGCCCACACCTTC
18 - TRBJ2-3 TRBV7-2 TRBD2 CASSLALMAGGPTDTQYF TGTGCCAGCAGCTTAGCCCTTATGGCGGGAGGGCCGACAGATACGCAGTATTTT
15 - TRBJ2-1 TRBV18 TRBD2 CASSPGRGGVYEQFF TGTGCCAGCTCACCTGGTCGGGGGGGCGTGTATGAGCAGTTCTTC
12 - TRBJ1-1 TRBV6-5 - CASRTRQAGAFF TGTGCCAGCAGGACTCGACAGGCTGGAGCTTTCTTT
14 - TRBJ2-4 TRBV6-5 - CASSRRSMGGIQYF TGTGCCAGCAGTAGAAGGTCCATGGGGGGCATTCAGTACTTC
12 once TRBJ1-1 TRBV6-1 - CASSEGWAEAFF TGTGCCAGCAGTGAAGGGTGGGCTGAAGCTTTCTTT
16 - TRBJ2-3 TRBV7-3 - CASSLSGGASTDTQYF TGTGCCAGCAGCTTAAGCGGCGGGGCTAGCACAGATACGCAGTATTTT
17 - TRBJ2-1 TRBV4-1 - CASSQGTTTPSYNEQFF TGCGCCAGCAGCCAAGGTACGACGACACCCTCCTACAATGAGCAGTTCTTC
14 - TRBJ1-1 TRBV7-8 - CASSHPPGGTEAFF TGTGCCAGCAGTCACCCCCCGGGAGGGACTGAAGCTTTCTTT
12 - TRBJ1-1 TRBV6-1 - CASSIRDTEAFF TGTGCCAGCAGTATTCGGGACACTGAAGCTTTCTTT
16 - TRBJ1-6 TRBV9 - CASSGGAHSYNSPLHF TGTGCCAGCAGCGGGGGCGCACACTCCTATAATTCACCCCTCCACTTT
16 - TRBJ2-7 TRBV6-1 - CASSEGWGLNLYEQYF TGTGCCAGCAGTGAAGGTTGGGGCTTAAACCTCTACGAGCAGTACTTC
14 - TRBJ1-5 TRBV2 - CASSVQGIKQPQHF TGTGCCAGCAGTGTCCAGGGAATAAAGCAGCCCCAGCATTTT
13 - TRBJ2-1 TRBV30 - CACGRTSYNEQFF TGTGCCTGTGGACGGACCTCCTACAATGAGCAGTTCTTC
15 - TRBJ2-1 TRBV11-3 - CASSLGESSYNEQFF TGTGCCAGCAGCTTAGGCGAGAGCTCCTACAATGAGCAGTTCTTC
15 - TRBJ2-7 TRBV5-1 TRBD2 CASSLQLAGGYEQYF TGCGCCAGCAGCTTACAACTAGCGGGAGGCTACGAGCAGTACTTC
16 few TRBJ1-5 TRBV6-6 - CASSFPPGPEGQPQHF TGTGCCAGCAGTTTCCCTCCGGGGCCCGAAGGGCAGCCCCAGCATTTT
13 once TRBJ2-3 TRBV10-1 TRBD1 CASSRQGTDTQYF TGCGCCAGCAGCAGACAGGGTACAGATACGCAGTATTTT
14 - TRBJ1-1 TRBV18 TRBD1 CASSPSTGVTEAFF TGTGCCAGCTCACCATCGACAGGGGTCACTGAAGCTTTCTTT
17 - TRBJ1-1 TRBV30 - CAWSVDSPFGWNTEAFF TGTGCCTGGAGTGTCGACAGTCCGTTTGGTTGGAACACTGAAGCTTTCTTT
18 - TRBJ2-6 TRBV7-2 - CASSLAPWRGAGANVLTF TGTGCCAGCAGCTTAGCACCGTGGAGGGGGGCTGGGGCCAACGTCCTGACTTTC
15 - TRBJ1-3 TRBV14 - CASSQDWGVGNTIYF TGTGCCAGCAGCCAAGACTGGGGAGTTGGAAACACCATATATTTT
16 - TRBJ2-6 TRBV9 - CASSVAAGVAANVLTF TGTGCCAGCAGCGTAGCGGCCGGGGTAGCGGCCAACGTCCTGACTTTC
14 - TRBJ1-1 TRBV11-2 - CASSLVFRVSEAFF TGTGCCAGCAGCTTAGTCTTCCGGGTCTCCGAAGCTTTCTTT
17 - TRBJ1-4 TRBV28 - CASRSHSDAATNEKLFF TGTGCCAGCAGGTCACACTCGGACGCGGCAACTAATGAAAAACTGTTTTTT
15 - TRBJ1-5 TRBV27 - CASSDSTFSNQPQHF TGTGCCAGCAGCGACAGTACTTTTAGCAATCAGCCCCAGCATTTT
16 once TRBJ2-1 TRBV14 TRBD2 CASSPLGLAGGKPQFF TGTGCCAGCAGCCCTCTGGGACTAGCGGGAGGAAAACCCCAGTTCTTC
16 - TRBJ1-4 TRBV7-2 TRBD1 CASSLGTGTTNEKLFF TGTGCCAGCAGCTTAGGGACAGGGACAACTAATGAAAAACTGTTTTTT
15 - TRBJ1-2 TRBV18 TRBD1 CASSQPGTEAYGYTF TGTGCCAGCTCACAACCGGGGACAGAGGCCTATGGCTACACCTTC
13 - TRBJ2-7 TRBV4-1 - CASSLQVAYEQYF TGCGCCAGCAGCCTACAGGTCGCTTACGAGCAGTACTTC
15 few TRBJ2-1 TRBV5-8 TRBD2 CARATSGSTYNEQFF TGTGCCAGGGCGACTAGCGGGAGTACCTACAATGAGCAGTTCTTC
13 once TRBJ2-5 TRBV7-2 - CASSGGTQETQYF TGTGCCAGCAGCGGGGGCACGCAAGAGACCCAGTACTTC
17 - TRBJ2-7 TRBV7-2 - CASSSTPSVVPPYEQYF TGTGCCAGCAGCTCTACTCCCTCAGTGGTTCCCCCCTACGAGCAGTACTTC
14 - TRBJ1-3 TRBV7-9 - CASSLFRSGNTIYF TGTGCCAGCAGCTTATTTCGCTCTGGAAACACCATATATTTT
16 - TRBJ1-1 TRBV6-6 - CASSYSYGGRNTEAFF TGTGCCAGCAGTTACTCGTATGGTGGGAGGAACACTGAAGCTTTCTTT